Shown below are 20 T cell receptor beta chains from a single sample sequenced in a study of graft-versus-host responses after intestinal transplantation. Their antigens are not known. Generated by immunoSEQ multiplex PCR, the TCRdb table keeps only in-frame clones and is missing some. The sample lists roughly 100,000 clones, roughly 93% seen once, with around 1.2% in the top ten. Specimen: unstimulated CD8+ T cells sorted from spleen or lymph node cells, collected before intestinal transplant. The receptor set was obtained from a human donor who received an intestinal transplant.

The CDR3 sequence: CATSRITHHDYTGELFF. The CDR3 nucleotides are TGTGCCACCAGCAGAATAACTCACCACGACTACACCGGGGAGCTGTTTTTT. The rearrangement links TRBV15 to TRBJ2-2; no definite D call. Germline assignment: CDR1 LNHNV and CDR2 YYDKDF (reference sequence). This CDR3 has 17 amino acids. The ends were cut back, 2 bases at V and 3 bases at J, with 16 bases in the middle.

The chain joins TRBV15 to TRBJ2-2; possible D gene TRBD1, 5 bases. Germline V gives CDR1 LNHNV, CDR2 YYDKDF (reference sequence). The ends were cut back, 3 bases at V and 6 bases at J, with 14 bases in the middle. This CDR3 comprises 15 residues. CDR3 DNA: TGTGCCACCAGCAGTGCACAGGAGTTCGCCGGGGAGCTGTTTTTT. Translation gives CATSSAQEFAGELFF.

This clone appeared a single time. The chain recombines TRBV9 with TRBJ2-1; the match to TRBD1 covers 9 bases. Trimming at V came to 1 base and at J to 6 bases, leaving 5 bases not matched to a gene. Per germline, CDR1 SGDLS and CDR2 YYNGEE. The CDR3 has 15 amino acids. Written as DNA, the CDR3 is TGTGCCAGCAGCGTAATGGGACAGGGTTCCAATGAGCAGTTCTTC. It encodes CASSVMGQGSNEQFF.

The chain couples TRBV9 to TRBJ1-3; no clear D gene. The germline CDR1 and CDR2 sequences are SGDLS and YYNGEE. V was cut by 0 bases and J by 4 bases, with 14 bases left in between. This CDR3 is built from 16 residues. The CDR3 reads CASSVALSPVGNTIYF. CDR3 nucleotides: TGTGCCAGCAGCGTAGCTCTCTCCCCGGTAGGAAACACCATATATTTT.

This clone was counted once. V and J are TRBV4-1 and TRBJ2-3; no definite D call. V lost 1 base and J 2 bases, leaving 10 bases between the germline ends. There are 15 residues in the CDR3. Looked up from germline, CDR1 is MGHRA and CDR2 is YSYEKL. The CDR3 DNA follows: TGCGCCAGCAGCCAAGTGCCCTCCTCCACAGATACGCAGTATTTT. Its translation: CASSQVPSSTDTQYF.

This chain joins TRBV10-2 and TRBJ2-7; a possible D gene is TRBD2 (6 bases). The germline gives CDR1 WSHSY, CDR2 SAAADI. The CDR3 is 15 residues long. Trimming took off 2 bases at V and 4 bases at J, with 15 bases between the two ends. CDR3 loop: CASSERWGDGYEQYF. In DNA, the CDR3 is TGCGCCAGCAGTGAGCGGTGGGGGGACGGGTACGAGCAGTACTTC.

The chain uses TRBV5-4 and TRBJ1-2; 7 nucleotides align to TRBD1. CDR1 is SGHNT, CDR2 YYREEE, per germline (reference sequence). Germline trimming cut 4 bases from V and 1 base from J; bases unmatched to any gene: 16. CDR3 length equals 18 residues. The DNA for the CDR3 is TGTGCCAGCAGCATCTACGCCGGGACAGAGATCTATAACTATGGCTACACCTTC. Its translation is CASSIYAGTEIYNYGYTF. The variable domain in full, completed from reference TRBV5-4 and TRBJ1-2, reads ETGVTQSPTHLIKTRGQQVTLRCSSQSGHNTVSWYQQALGQGPQFIFQYYREEENGRGNFPPRFSGLQFPNYSSELNVNALELDDSALYLCASSIYAGTEIYNYGYTFGSGTRLTVV.

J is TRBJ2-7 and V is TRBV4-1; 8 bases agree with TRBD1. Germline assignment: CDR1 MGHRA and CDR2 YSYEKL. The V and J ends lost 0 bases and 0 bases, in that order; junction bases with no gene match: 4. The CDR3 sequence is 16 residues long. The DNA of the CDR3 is TGCGCCAGCAGCCAAGAATCCGGGACAGGCTCCTACGAGCAGTACTTC. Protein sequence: CASSQESGTGSYEQYF.

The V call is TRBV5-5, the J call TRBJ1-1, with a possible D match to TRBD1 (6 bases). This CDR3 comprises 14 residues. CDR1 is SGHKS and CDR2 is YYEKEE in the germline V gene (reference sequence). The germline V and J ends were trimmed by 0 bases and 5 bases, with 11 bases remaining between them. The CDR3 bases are TGTGCCAGCAGCTTGGTTGGAGGGGGGACTGAAGCTTTCTTT. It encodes CASSLVGGGTEAFF.

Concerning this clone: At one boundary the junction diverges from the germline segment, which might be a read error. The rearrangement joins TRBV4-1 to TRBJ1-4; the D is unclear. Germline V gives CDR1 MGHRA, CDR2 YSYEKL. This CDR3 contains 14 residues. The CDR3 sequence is CANSHRPGDEKLFF. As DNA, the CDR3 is TGCGCCAACAGCCATAGGCCAGGAGATGAAAAACTGTTTTTT.

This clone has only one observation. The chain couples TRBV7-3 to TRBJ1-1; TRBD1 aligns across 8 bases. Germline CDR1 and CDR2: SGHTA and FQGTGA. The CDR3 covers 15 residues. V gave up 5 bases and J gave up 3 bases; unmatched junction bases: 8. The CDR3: CASSLGQGHYTEAFF. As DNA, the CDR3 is TGTGCCAGCAGCCTAGGACAGGGCCACTACACTGAAGCTTTCTTT.

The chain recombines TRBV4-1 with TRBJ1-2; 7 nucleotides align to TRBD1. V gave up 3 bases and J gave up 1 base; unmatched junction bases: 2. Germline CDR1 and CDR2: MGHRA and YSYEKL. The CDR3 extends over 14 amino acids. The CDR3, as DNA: TGCGCCAGCAGCCACGGACAGGATAACTATGGCTACACCTTC. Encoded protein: CASSHGQDNYGYTF.

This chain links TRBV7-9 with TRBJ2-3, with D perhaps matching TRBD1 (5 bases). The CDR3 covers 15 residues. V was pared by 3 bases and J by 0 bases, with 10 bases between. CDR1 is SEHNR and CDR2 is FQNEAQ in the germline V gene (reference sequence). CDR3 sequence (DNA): TGTGCCAGCAGCTTTTGGGGCACTAGCACAGATACGCAGTATTTT. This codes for CASSFWGTSTDTQYF.

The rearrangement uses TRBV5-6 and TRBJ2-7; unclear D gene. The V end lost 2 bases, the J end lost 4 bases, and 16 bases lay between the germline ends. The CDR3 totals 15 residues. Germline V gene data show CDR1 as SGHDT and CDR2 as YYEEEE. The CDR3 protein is CASSLPPGIGYEQYF. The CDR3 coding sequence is TGTGCCAGCAGCTTACCCCCCGGTATAGGGTACGAGCAGTACTTC. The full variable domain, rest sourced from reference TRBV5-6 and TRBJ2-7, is DAGVTQSPTHLIKTRGQQVTLRCSPKSGHDTVSWYQQALGQGPQFIFQYYEEEERQRGNFPDRFSGHQFPNYSSELNVNALLLGDSALYLCASSLPPGIGYEQYFGPGTRLTVT.

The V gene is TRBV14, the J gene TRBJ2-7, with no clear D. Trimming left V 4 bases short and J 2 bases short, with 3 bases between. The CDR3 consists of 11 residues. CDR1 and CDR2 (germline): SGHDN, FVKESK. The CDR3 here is CASSLAYEQYF. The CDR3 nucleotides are TGTGCCAGCAGCCTCGCCTACGAGCAGTACTTC.

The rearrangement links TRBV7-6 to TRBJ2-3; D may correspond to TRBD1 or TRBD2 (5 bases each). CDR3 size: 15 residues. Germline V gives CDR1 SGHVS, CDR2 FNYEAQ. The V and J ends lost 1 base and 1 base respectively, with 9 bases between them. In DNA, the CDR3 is TGTGCCAGCAGCTTAGAGGGGAGCGGCACAGATACGCAGTATTTT. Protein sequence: CASSLEGSGTDTQYF. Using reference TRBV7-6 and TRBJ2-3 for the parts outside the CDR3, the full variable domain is GAGVSQSPRYKVTKRGQDVALRCDPISGHVSLYWYRQALGQGPEFLTYFNYEAQQDKSGLPNDRFSAERPEGSISTLTIQRTEQRDSAMYRCASSLEGSGTDTQYFGPGTRLTVL.

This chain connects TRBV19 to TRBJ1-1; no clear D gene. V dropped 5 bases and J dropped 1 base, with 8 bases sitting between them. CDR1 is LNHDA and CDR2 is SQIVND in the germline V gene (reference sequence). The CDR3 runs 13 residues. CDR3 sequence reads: CASSATGNTEAFF. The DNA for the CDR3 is TGTGCCAGTAGTGCCACGGGGAACACTGAAGCTTTCTTT. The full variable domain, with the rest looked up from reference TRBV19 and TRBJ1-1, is DGGITQSPKYLFRKEGQNVTLSCEQNLNHDAMYWYRQDPGQGLRLIYYSQIVNDFQKGDIAEGYSVSREKKESFPLTVTSAQKNPTAFYLCASSATGNTEAFFGQGTRLTVV.

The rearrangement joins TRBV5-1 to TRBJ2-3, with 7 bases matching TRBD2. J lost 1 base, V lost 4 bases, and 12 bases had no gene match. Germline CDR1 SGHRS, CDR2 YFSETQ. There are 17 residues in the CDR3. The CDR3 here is CASSSIGGTQRTDTQYF. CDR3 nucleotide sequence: TGCGCCAGCAGCAGTATCGGGGGGACTCAGCGCACAGATACGCAGTATTTT.

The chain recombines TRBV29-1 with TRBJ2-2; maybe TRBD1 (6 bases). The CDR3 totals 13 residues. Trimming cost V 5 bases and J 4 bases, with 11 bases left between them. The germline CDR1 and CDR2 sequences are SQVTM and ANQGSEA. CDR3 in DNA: TGCAGCGTTACCGGGACACCCACCGGGGAGCTGTTTTTT. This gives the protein CSVTGTPTGELFF.

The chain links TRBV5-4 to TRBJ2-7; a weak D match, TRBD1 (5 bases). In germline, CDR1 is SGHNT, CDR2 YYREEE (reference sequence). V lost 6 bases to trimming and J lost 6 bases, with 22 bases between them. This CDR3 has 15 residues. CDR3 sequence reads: CASTLPSVGQGEQYF. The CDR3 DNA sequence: TGTGCCAGCACCCTCCCTAGTGTGGGGCAGGGCGAGCAGTACTTC.